The rows below give T cell receptor beta chains drawn from one sample of a study. TCRdb independently ran MiXCR on the 5' RACE reads; one entry per CDR3 protein. The table lists roughly 55,000 distinct CDR3 sequences, approximately 25% of them singletons. Sequencing was carried out using tumor-infiltrating naive CD4+ T cells sorted from the breast tumor. These receptors were obtained from a female donor with breast cancer. Both conserved end residues are part of each CDR3. Each record gives: clone size, V gene, D gene, J gene, CDR3 length, CDR3 DNA, CDR3 protein. The D gene is left open where the match is weak. The size field is filled for only some rows; it gives once, few, many or a size class.

size: medium-sized; V: TRBV5-1; D: .; J: TRBJ2-3; length: 14; DNA: TGCGCCAGCAGGTGGGACTTGACCACAGATACGCAGTATTTT; CDR3: CASRWDLTTDTQYF
size: .; V: TRBV6-2/TRBV6-3; D: TRBD1; J: TRBJ2-1; length: 15; DNA: TGTGCCAGCAGATCAGGGGACAGCTCCTACAACGAGCAGTTCTTC; CDR3: CASRSGDSSYNEQFF
size: many; V: TRBV6-1; D: .; J: TRBJ1-1; length: 10; DNA: TGTGCCAGCAGTTCCCGGGCAGCTTTCTTT; CDR3: CASSSRAAFF
size: .; V: TRBV6-6; D: .; J: TRBJ2-7; length: 14; DNA: TGTGCCAGCAGTTACCCCGGACAGACCTACGAGCAGTACTTC; CDR3: CASSYPGQTYEQYF
size: .; V: TRBV20-1; D: TRBD2; J: TRBJ2-3; length: 15; DNA: TGCAGTGCTAGAGATCCGGGGGGTTACACAGATACGCAGTATTTT; CDR3: CSARDPGGYTDTQYF
size: .; V: TRBV5-4; D: .; J: TRBJ1-3; length: 12; DNA: TGTGCCAGCAGCAGGGCTGGAAACACCATATATTTT; CDR3: CASSRAGNTIYF
size: .; V: TRBV20-1; D: .; J: TRBJ2-4; length: 15; DNA: TGCAGTGCTAGGGTAGCACGGGGAGCCAAAAACATTCAGTACTTC; CDR3: CSARVARGAKNIQYF
size: once; V: TRBV6-1; D: .; J: TRBJ2-7; length: 12; DNA: TGTGCCAGCAGTCCACGAGGGGGCGAGCAGTACTTC; CDR3: CASSPRGGEQYF
size: .; V: TRBV7-6; D: .; J: TRBJ1-5; length: 14; DNA: TGTGCCAGCAGCCCCGGAGACAGCAATCAGCCCCAGCATTTT; CDR3: CASSPGDSNQPQHF
size: many; V: TRBV5-1; D: .; J: TRBJ1-1; length: 15; DNA: TGCGCCAGCAGCCGGGAGAGCGGGGGGTCCTCTGAAGCTTTCTTT; CDR3: CASSRESGGSSEAFF
size: .; V: TRBV5-1; D: TRBD2; J: TRBJ2-1; length: 14; DNA: TGCGCCAGCTTTAAGCGGGAGGGCTACAATGAGCAGTTCTTC; CDR3: CASFKREGYNEQFF
size: .; V: TRBV10-3; D: .; J: TRBJ1-5; length: 16; DNA: TGTGCCATCAGTGATGGCGGATCCTATAGCAATCAGCCCCGGCATTTT; CDR3: CAISDGGSYSNQPRHF
size: .; V: TRBV29-1; D: .; J: TRBJ2-3; length: 10; DNA: TGCAGCGTTGTGTCCGATGCGCAGTATTTT; CDR3: CSVVSDAQYF
size: .; V: TRBV11-3; D: TRBD2; J: TRBJ2-3; length: 15; DNA: TGTGCCAGCAGCCCCCTAGCGGGGAGCACAGATACGCAGTATTTT; CDR3: CASSPLAGSTDTQYF
size: few; V: TRBV7-8; D: .; J: TRBJ1-3; length: 13; DNA: TGTGCCAGCAGCTTGTCAGAGGAACACACCATATATTTT; CDR3: CASSLSEEHTIYF
size: .; V: TRBV5-1; D: .; J: TRBJ2-7; length: 12; DNA: TGCGCCAGCCGCTTGGACGGCTACGAGCAGTACTTC; CDR3: CASRLDGYEQYF
size: .; V: TRBV20-1; D: .; J: TRBJ2-4; length: 13; DNA: TGCAGTGCTCCCGGAACAGCCAAAAACATTCAGTACTTC; CDR3: CSAPGTAKNIQYF
size: few; V: TRBV5-1; D: .; J: TRBJ1-6; length: 13; DNA: TGCGCCAGCAGCTTGGAATCTAATTCACCCCTCCACTTT; CDR3: CASSLESNSPLHF
size: many; V: TRBV7-8; D: .; J: TRBJ1-1; length: 16; DNA: TGTGCCAGCAGCTTAGTACAGGGCCTCATGAACACTGAAGCTTTCTTT; CDR3: CASSLVQGLMNTEAFF
size: .; V: TRBV10-3; D: TRBD1; J: TRBJ1-2; length: 14; DNA: TGTGCCATCAGTGGACAGGGGGCTGCCTATGGCTACACCTTC; CDR3: CAISGQGAAYGYTF
size: .; V: TRBV7-3; D: .; J: TRBJ2-5; length: 16; DNA: TGTGCCAGCAGCTTAACGTCTGGGCGAGGCCAAGAGACCCAGTACTTC; CDR3: CASSLTSGRGQETQYF
size: .; V: TRBV7-9; D: .; J: TRBJ2-5; length: 17; DNA: TGTGCCAGCACCCAGGGGACCCGGGGGGAGTTTTGGGAGACCCAGTACTTC; CDR3: CASTQGTRGEFWETQYF
size: .; V: TRBV20-1; D: .; J: TRBJ1-1; length: 15; DNA: TGCAGTGCTAGTTCCCTACAGGAGATGAACACTGAAGCTTTCTTT; CDR3: CSASSLQEMNTEAFF
size: few; V: TRBV7-8; D: TRBD1; J: TRBJ1-5; length: 15; DNA: TGTGCCAGCAGCACGGGCAGGGGGCGCGGTCAGCCCCAGCATTTT; CDR3: CASSTGRGRGQPQHF
size: .; V: TRBV20-1; D: TRBD2; J: TRBJ2-1; length: 14; DNA: TGCAGTGCCCTAGGGAGCGGGATAGACAATGAGCAGTTCTTC; CDR3: CSALGSGIDNEQFF
size: few; V: TRBV7-2; D: .; J: TRBJ1-1; length: 13; DNA: TGTGCCAGCAGCTCCCCCGGGTACACTGAAGCTTTCTTT; CDR3: CASSSPGYTEAFF
size: few; V: TRBV20-1; D: TRBD2; J: TRBJ2-2; length: 16; DNA: TGCAGTGCTAGAGATCCCAGCGGGAGACTCCCCGGGGAGCTGTTTTTT; CDR3: CSARDPSGRLPGELFF
size: .; V: TRBV12-3/TRBV12-4; D: .; J: TRBJ2-3; length: 14; DNA: TGTGCCAGCAGTCTGATACTTCAGGGAGATACGCAGTATTTT; CDR3: CASSLILQGDTQYF
size: .; V: TRBV5-1; D: TRBD1; J: TRBJ2-2; length: 13; DNA: TGCGCCAGCACCGGACAGGGCCGCGGGGAGCTGTTTTTT; CDR3: CASTGQGRGELFF